These 22 T cell receptor beta chains came from one sample sequenced in a study of Ad26.COV2.S vaccination and SARS-CoV-2 variants (dated by TCRdb to 2020 to 2022). The method was the immunoSEQ multiplex PCR assay. Not all clones reach the TCRdb copy of this immuneACCESS table, which keeps in-frame sequences only. Checked studies attribute under half of the gap to unresolved V genes and leave the rest unexplained. For this sample there are hundreds of thousands of clones; roughly 87% appear just once. Just over 2.5% of the sample goes to the ten largest clones. This specimen's treatment or condition label, per the study, means: 15 to 20 received Ad26.COV2.S at low or high dose, single or two shots; roughly five received placebo; per-sample allocation not given. For vaccine and placebo recipients, repertoires were sequenced using samples collected on day 63 after the first injection. This specimen consisted of peripheral blood, obtained in a trial of Ad26.COV2.S vaccine versus placebo. The source of these receptors is a person between 18 and 65 years old who received the Ad26.COV2.S COVID-19 vaccine or a placebo.

The chain joins TRBV2 to TRBJ2-5; tentatively, D is TRBD2 (6 bases). Trimming took off 6 bases at V and 7 bases at J, with 12 bases between the two ends. CDR3 size: 12 residues. Germline V CDR1 and CDR2: SNHLY, FYNNEI. The chain's CDR3 is CASRGTGTTQYF. The CDR3 coding sequence is TGTGCCAGCAGGGGGACTGGCACGACCCAGTACTTC.

This chain links TRBV29-1 with TRBJ2-5, with D hard to call. This CDR3 spans 12 amino acids. Germline-derived CDR1 and CDR2 are SQVTM and ANQGSEA. Trimming cost V 5 bases and J 5 bases, with 12 bases left between them. CDR3 DNA sequence: TGCAGCGTTCTGGAGAGTGAGGAGACCCAGTACTTC. Translated, it gives CSVLESEETQYF. The complete variable domain, with remaining parts taken from reference TRBV29-1 and TRBJ2-5, reads SAVISQKPSRDICQRGTSLTIQCQVDSQVTMMFWYRQQPGQSLTLIATANQGSEATYESGFVIDKFPISRPNLTFSTLTVSNMSPEDSSIYLCSVLESEETQYFGPGTRLLVL.

This chain connects TRBV18 to TRBJ1-1, with 8 bases matching TRBD1. CDR1 and CDR2 from the germline V gene are KGHSH and LQKENI. The CDR3 extends over 15 amino acids. Unmatched junction bases numbered 4, after V lost 3 bases and J lost 1 base. The CDR3: CASSPGQAPNTEAFF. CDR3 DNA: TGTGCCAGCTCACCGGGACAGGCCCCGAACACTGAAGCTTTCTTT.

The V call is TRBV28, the J call TRBJ1-4; unclear D gene. V shed 6 bases and J shed 7 bases, with 3 bases lying between them. Per the germline V gene, CDR1 is MDHEN and CDR2 is SYDVKM. This CDR3 has 10 residues. The CDR3 is CASRSEKLFF. Written as DNA, the CDR3 is TGTGCCAGCAGAAGTGAAAAACTGTTTTTT.

The rearrangement joins TRBV11-3 to TRBJ1-1; D is undetermined. The CDR3 extends over 11 amino acids. CDR1 is SGHNT and CDR2 is YENEEA in the germline V gene. V lost 3 bases, J lost 3 bases, and 2 bases lay in between. CDR3 nucleotide sequence: TGTGCCAGCAGCTTGTACACTGAAGCTTTCTTT. Translating gives CASSLYTEAFF.

In nucleotides, the CDR3 is TGTGCCAGCAGTTTATTACAGGGGGCGGAAGGCTACACCTTC. Translated: CASSLLQGAEGYTF. The chain is built from TRBV28 and TRBJ1-2; 9 bases map to TRBD1. Per the germline V gene, CDR1 is MDHEN and CDR2 is SYDVKM. The CDR3 sequence is 14 residues long. V gave up 1 base and J gave up 8 bases; unmatched junction bases: 5.

V usage is TRBV28 and J usage is TRBJ1-2, with D unresolved. CDR1 and CDR2 (germline): MDHEN, SYDVKM. V lost 2 bases and J lost 0, with 10 bases in between. There are 15 residues in the CDR3. As DNA, the CDR3 is TGTGCCAGCAGTTTAAGCCAGTCCCCTAACTATGGCTACACCTTC. This translates into CASSLSQSPNYGYTF.

DNA for the CDR3: TGTGCCAGCAGTCCCAGGGTGGATGGCTACACCTTC. Translation gives CASSPRVDGYTF. J is TRBJ1-2 and V is TRBV6-2 or TRBV6-3; a weak D match, TRBD1 (5 bases). V was clipped by 5 bases and J by 6 bases, with 10 bases between them. CDR3 length equals 12 residues. The germline CDR1 and CDR2 sequences are MNHEY and SVGEGT.

The gene calls are TRBV2 and TRBJ1-5; maybe TRBD1 (6 bases). CDR1 is SNHLY, CDR2 FYNNEI, per germline. V shed 4 bases and J shed 6 bases, with 13 bases lying between them. This CDR3 contains 14 residues. Here the CDR3 reads CASSVGRGGQPQHF. In DNA, the CDR3 is TGTGCCAGCAGTGTCGGCAGGGGTGGTCAGCCCCAGCATTTT. The whole variable domain, filled in from reference TRBV2 and TRBJ1-5, reads EPEVTQTPSHQVTQMGQEVILRCVPISNHLYFYWYRQILGQKVEFLVSFYNNEISEKSEIFDDQFSVERPDGSNFTLKIRSTKLEDSAMYFCASSVGRGGQPQHFGDGTRLSIL.

This chain uses TRBV5-6 with TRBJ1-5, with 7 positions matching TRBD1. CDR3 length: 16 residues. The J segment lost 6 bases and the V segment lost 3 bases, leaving 12 bases of the junction unmatched. Germline-derived CDR1 and CDR2 are SGHDT and YYEEEE. Here the CDR3 DNA reads TGTGCCAGCAGCTCGACGGACAGGAACTTAGGTCAGCCCCAGCATTTT. Amino acid sequence: CASSSTDRNLGQPQHF.

The chain employs TRBV4-3 and TRBJ2-1; tentatively, D is TRBD2 (6 bases). The CDR3 loop spans 14 amino acids. Germline V gene sequence: CDR1 LGHNA, CDR2 YSLEER. The V and J ends lost 1 base and 14 bases respectively, with 18 bases between them. The DNA for the CDR3 is TGCGCCAGCAGCCAAGGGCGGAGGGGAGTCCCGAAGTTCTTC. The encoded protein is CASSQGRRGVPKFF.

V and J are TRBV11-3 and TRBJ1-1; 9 positions agree with TRBD1. V trimming: 3 bases; J trimming: 4 bases; junction bases outside the gene matches: 6. The CDR3 runs to 15 residues. Germline-derived CDR1 and CDR2 are SGHNT and YENEEA. CDR3 region: CASSFRTGVSTEAFF. In nucleotides, the CDR3 is TGTGCCAGCAGCTTCCGGACAGGGGTTAGCACTGAAGCTTTCTTT.

V is TRBV4-3 and J is TRBJ1-1; D might be TRBD1 (6 bases). Trimming pared 0 bases from V and 6 bases from J, leaving 14 bases between. The CDR3 has 15 residues. Germline CDR1 reads LGHNA; CDR2 reads YSLEER. The CDR3 nucleotides are TGCGCCAGCAGCCAAGACAACAGGGATTCTGCTGAAGCTTTCTTT. Its translation: CASSQDNRDSAEAFF.

The V call is TRBV24-1, the J call TRBJ1-5; tentative D call: TRBD1 (5 bases). CDR1 is KGHDR, CDR2 SFDVKD, per germline. This CDR3 is built from 12 residues. The germline V and J ends were trimmed by 4 bases and 10 bases, with 10 bases remaining between them. CDR3 nucleotides: TGTGCCACCAGTGACACAGGCGTACCCCAGCATTTT. Translating it yields CATSDTGVPQHF.

The V and J genes are TRBV11-3 and TRBJ2-2; the D is unclear. Deletions cut 5 bases from V and 8 bases from J, with 6 bases between. The CDR3 runs to 11 residues. Germline CDR1 and CDR2: SGHNT and YENEEA. CDR3 DNA: TGTGCCAGCAGCCTGGTAGGGGAGCTGTTTTTT. As protein: CASSLVGELFF.

The V gene is TRBV10-3, the J gene TRBJ2-3; the match to TRBD2 covers 8 bases. Looked up from germline, CDR1 is ENHRY and CDR2 is SYGVKD. J gave up 6 bases and V 8 bases, and 10 bases lay outside the gene matches. The CDR3 is 14 amino acids. DNA for the CDR3: TGTGCCATCGCCGGGACTAGAGGTGCGGATACGCAGTATTTT. Amino acids: CAIAGTRGADTQYF.

The rearrangement links TRBV30 to TRBJ1-1; D possibly corresponds to TRBD1 (6 bases). Per the germline V gene, CDR1 is GTSNPN and CDR2 is SVGIG (reference sequence). Trimming removed 8 bases from V and 13 bases from J, with 20 bases in between. CDR3 size: 11 residues. The CDR3 here is CAGIRGRLGFF. CDR3 in DNA: TGTGCCGGCATCCGGGGGCGCTTAGGTTTCTTT.

This chain uses TRBV20-1 with TRBJ1-1; D remains ambiguous. The V gene's germline CDR1 is DFQATT and CDR2 SNEGSKA (reference sequence). The V end lost 0 bases, the J end lost 11 bases, and 10 bases lay between the germline ends. The CDR3 runs to 11 residues. The CDR3 protein is CSAREEVMAFF. CDR3 DNA sequence: TGCAGTGCTAGAGAGGAAGTAATGGCTTTCTTT.

This clone came up once. The chain is built from TRBV6-2 or TRBV6-3 and TRBJ2-6, with D unclear. V was cut by 5 bases and J by 3 bases, with 8 bases left in between. CDR1 is MNHEY and CDR2 is SVGEGT in the germline V gene. The CDR3 totals 14 residues. The CDR3 region has the DNA TGTGCCAGCAGTGCCCCGGGTGGGGCCAACGTCCTGACTTTC. Encoded protein: CASSAPGGANVLTF.

The V call is TRBV6-2 or TRBV6-3, the J call TRBJ1-3; no definite D call. The CDR3 has 15 residues. Germline V lookup: CDR1 MNHEY, CDR2 SVGEGT. Trimming left V 5 bases short and J 2 bases short, with 13 bases between. The CDR3 region has the DNA TGTGCCAGCAGTGGAGACTGGTCCCCTGGAAACACCATATATTTT. This codes for CASSGDWSPGNTIYF.

The chain carries TRBV29-1 and TRBJ2-5; D is uncertain. This CDR3 spans 12 amino acids. V lost 5 bases and J 0 bases, leaving 7 bases between the germline ends. Per germline, CDR1 SQVTM and CDR2 ANQGSEA. CDR3 DNA: TGCAGCGTTCCCCTCCACCAAGAGACCCAGTACTTC. This sequence encodes CSVPLHQETQYF.

The J gene is TRBJ1-2, the V gene TRBV4-1, with 11 bases matching TRBD1. Per the germline V gene, CDR1 is MGHRA and CDR2 is YSYEKL. The CDR3 has 14 amino acids. Trimming removed 4 bases from V and 7 bases from J; junction bases left unmatched: 5. CDR3 nucleotide sequence: TGCGCCAGCAGCCGGACAGGGGGCCCCTCTGGCTACACCTTC. Encoded protein: CASSRTGGPSGYTF.